This record covers a single T cell receptor (beta chain). The V gene's germline CDR1 is SGDLS and CDR2 YYNGEE. The CDR3 sequence is 15 residues long. Between the trimmed V and J ends, which lost 4 bases and 2 bases, there was a span of 13 bases. This specimen belongs to a study of beta chain features in type 1 diabetes. Study summary: The study examined some 110,000,000 sorted cells across all samples.

The authors took one heparinised blood draw, averaging about 116 mL, from each donor. CD45RO/CCR7/CD25/CD127/CD95/CD27 staining was used to isolate CD4+ naive, central memory, regulatory and stem cell-like memory cells by sorting. Without exception, sorted populations had purity beyond 98%. Expressed TCRB transcripts were sequenced because the isolated RNA had all been reverse transcribed beforehand. Measured with immunoSEQ multiplex PCR; TCRdb has only the in-frame clones, and not every one. The sample has about 350,000 clones; about 20% are singletons. Material: naive CD4+ T cells from blood. This rearrangement joins TRBV9 to TRBJ1-3; D is possibly TRBD1 (5 bases). This TCR derives from a woman aged 18 to 35 in good health. The CDR3 coding sequence is TGTGCCAGCAGCCTGGACGGGACTGCTGGAAACACCATATATTTT. Amino acid sequence: CASSLDGTAGNTIYF.